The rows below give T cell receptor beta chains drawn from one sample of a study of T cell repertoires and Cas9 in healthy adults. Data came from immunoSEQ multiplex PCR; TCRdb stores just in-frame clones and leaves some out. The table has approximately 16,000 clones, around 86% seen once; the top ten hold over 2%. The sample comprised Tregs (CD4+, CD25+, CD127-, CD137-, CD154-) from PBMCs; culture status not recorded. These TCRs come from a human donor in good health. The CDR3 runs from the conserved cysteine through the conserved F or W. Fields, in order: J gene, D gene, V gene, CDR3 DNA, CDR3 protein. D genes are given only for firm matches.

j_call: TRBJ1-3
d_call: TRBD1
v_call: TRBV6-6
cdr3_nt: TGTGCCGGCTCAGGGGGACTTGGAAACACCATATATTTT
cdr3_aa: CAGSGGLGNTIYF

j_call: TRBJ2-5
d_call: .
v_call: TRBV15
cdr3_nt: TGTGCCACCAGCAGAGATGTGGAGACCCAGTACTTC
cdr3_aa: CATSRDVETQYF

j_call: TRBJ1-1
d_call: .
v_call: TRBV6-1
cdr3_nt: TGTGCCAGCAGTGAACTCTCCCCAGGGTTAACTGAAGCTTTCTTT
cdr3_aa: CASSELSPGLTEAFF

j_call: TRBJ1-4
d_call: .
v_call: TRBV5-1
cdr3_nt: TGCGCCAGCAGCTTGGGACAGTTGGGTGAAAAACTGTTTTTT
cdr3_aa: CASSLGQLGEKLFF

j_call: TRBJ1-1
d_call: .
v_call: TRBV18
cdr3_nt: TGTGCCAGCTCACCACCGAACGGGTGGAGGACTGAAGCTTTCTTT
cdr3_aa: CASSPPNGWRTEAFF

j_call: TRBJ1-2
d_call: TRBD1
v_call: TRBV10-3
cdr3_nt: TGTGCCATCAGTGAGTCAAGGGGGCCAGGCATCGGCTACACCTTC
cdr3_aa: CAISESRGPGIGYTF

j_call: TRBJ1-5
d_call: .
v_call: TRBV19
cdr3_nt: TGTGCCAGTAGTATGGTCGCAGGCAATCAGCCCCAGCATTTT
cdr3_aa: CASSMVAGNQPQHF

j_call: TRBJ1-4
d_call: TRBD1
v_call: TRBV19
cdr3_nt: TGTGCCAGTAGTAGGGGACAGGGGGCGCGGTCTGAAAAACTGTTTTTT
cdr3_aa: CASSRGQGARSEKLFF

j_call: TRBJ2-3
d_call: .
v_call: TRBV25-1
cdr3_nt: TGTGCCAGCAGTGGGGATACGCAGTATTTT
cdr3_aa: CASSGDTQYF

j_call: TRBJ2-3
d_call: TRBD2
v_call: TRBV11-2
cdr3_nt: TGTGCCAGCAGCCCACGACTAGCTCGCACAGATACGCAGTATTTT
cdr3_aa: CASSPRLARTDTQYF

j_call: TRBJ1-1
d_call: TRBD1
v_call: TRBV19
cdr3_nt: TGTGCCAGTACTCGGGACAGGCCTAACACTGAAGCTTTCTTT
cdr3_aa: CASTRDRPNTEAFF

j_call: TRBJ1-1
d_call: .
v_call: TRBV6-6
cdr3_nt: TGTGCCAGCACTAGCCAGCCTAACACTGAAGCTTTCTTT
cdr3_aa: CASTSQPNTEAFF

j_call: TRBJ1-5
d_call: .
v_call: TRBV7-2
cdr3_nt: TGTGCCAGCAGCTTGACAATTAGCAATCAGCCCCAGCATTTT
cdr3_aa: CASSLTISNQPQHF

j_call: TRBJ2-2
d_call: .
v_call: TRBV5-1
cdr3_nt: TGCGCCAGCAGCCCGGCGGGACGGAGGATGATAACCGGGGAGCTGTTTTTT
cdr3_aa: CASSPAGRRMITGELFF

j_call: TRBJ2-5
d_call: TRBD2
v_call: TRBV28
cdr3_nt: TGTGCCAGCAATATGGTAGGACTAGCGGGCCAAGAGACCCAGTACTTC
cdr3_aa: CASNMVGLAGQETQYF

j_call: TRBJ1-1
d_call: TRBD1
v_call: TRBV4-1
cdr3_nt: TGCGCCAGCAGCCAAGTACAGGGGGCGCTTAATGGAGCTTTCTTT
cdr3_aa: CASSQVQGALNGAFF